This TCR beta chain was retrieved from a study of neurological immune-mediated disorders (dated by TCRdb to about 2019). About the full investigation: Peripheral blood TCR-beta repertoires from HTLV-I-associated myelopathy (HAM/TSP) patients, multiple sclerosis patients and healthy controls were compared by UMI-based sequencing. Alongside PBMC samples, the set of more than 80 TCR-beta libraries contained longitudinal samples, technical triplicates, and paired CD4+ and CD8+ T-cell subsets that had been sorted. Longitudinal HAM/TSP and healthy donors were sampled at 3 time-points each (about 3-40 month intervals). Of the 70 or so subjects in the cohort, about 14 were HAM/TSP patients, 34 were multiple sclerosis patients, and 20 were healthy controls.

This clonotype was found a few times. The clone's antigen remains unknown. Per-base qualities were not stored, and no clone one base away is much larger. The time point label on this specimen signifies: longitudinal time-point 2. Libraries from unsorted PBMCs were made from 2 million PBMCs kept in RNAlater at -80 degrees C until RNA extraction. Peripheral blood underwent Ficoll-Hypaque density gradient centrifugation to isolate PBMCs, which were then cryopreserved in liquid nitrogen. To synthesize cDNA, template-switch 5'RACE was performed with a primer carrying a 10-nucleotide random unique molecular identifier so that each TCR transcript was tagged. Every sequencing run covered 15-18 subjects and yielded more than 160 million TCR-beta sequences. The RNeasy kit was used for extraction of total RNA. The KAPA Real-time Library Amplification kit was used to amplify TCR-beta VDJ regions with primers for the TCR constant region and the 5'RACE anchor. Sample indexes and Illumina adaptors were added in a first PCR, and a second PCR then increased library yield. After purification with Ampure beads, the TCR product of roughly 650 bp was size-selected on a 2% E-gel SizeSelection system. Library quality was checked on a Bioanalyzer, concentration was measured with Qubit, and libraries were quantified with the Kapa Library Quantification kit before pooling. An Illumina HiSeq 2500 sequenced the libraries paired-end 2 x 150 bp. To increase sequence diversity, about 24-32% phiX was spiked into each library pool. The original pipeline was this. Quality-filtered reads were processed with the UMI-based MiGEC pipeline, and over 85% of raw TCR sequences were removed by the MiGEC pipeline during error correction. VDJ genes were aligned to IMGT germline references, and clonotypes were defined by unique CDR3 amino acid sequence plus V-J genes. Clonal expansion, Shannon diversity, and CDR3 relatedness (CalcPairwiseDistances, ClusterSamples) were evaluated with VDJtools, and phylogenetic trees were built with CLCbio workbench. Expanded clones were defined as having at least 8 unique UMIs, based on coefficient-of-variation modelling across technical triplicates. Using fastp at Q25 and MiXCR, TCRdb reprocessed the public reads and kept productive beta chains. Duplicate CDR3 protein sequences are folded into a single record with the most common DNA and genes. TCRdb assigned the V and J calls; the authors' analysis was not used. The table for this sample lists approximately 85,000 distinct CDR3 sequences; about 12% of them were counted only once. The ten top clones hold approximately 5% of the sample.

Broader findings and caveats from the paper: The highest TCR clonal expansion was observed in HAM/TSP patients, whereas the lowest was observed in MS patients, even when compared with healthy controls. No identical CDR3 amino acid sequences were found to be shared among expanded clones across subjects, suggesting that TCR-beta repertoires were private in all groups.

This clonotype originated in a female donor with HTLV-1-associated myelopathy (HAM/TSP). Sequencing input: PBMCs.

The nucleotide sequence reads as follows: TGCAGCGTTGCTGGGGGGCCGCAAAACATTCAGTACTTC. Its protein product is CSVAGGPQNIQYF. The sequence is built from TRBV29-1 and TRBJ2-4; the D gene could be either TRBD1 or TRBD2, each agreeing at 6 bases. Taken from the germline V gene, the CDR1 and CDR2 loops are SQVTM and ANQGSEA. The V and J ends are trimmed by 4 bases and 5 bases, leaving 12 bases between them. The cysteine opens and the phenylalanine closes a CDR3 of 13 amino acids. The CDR3 DNA has 39 bases and is translated from base 1.